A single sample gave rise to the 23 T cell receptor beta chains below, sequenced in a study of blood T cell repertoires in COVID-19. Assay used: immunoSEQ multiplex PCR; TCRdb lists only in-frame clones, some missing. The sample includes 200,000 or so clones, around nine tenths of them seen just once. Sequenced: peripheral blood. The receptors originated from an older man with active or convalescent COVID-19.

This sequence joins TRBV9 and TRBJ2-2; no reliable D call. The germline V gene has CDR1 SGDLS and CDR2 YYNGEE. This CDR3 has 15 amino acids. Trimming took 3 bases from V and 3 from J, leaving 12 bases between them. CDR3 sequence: CASSEESLDTGELFF. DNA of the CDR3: TGTGCCAGCAGCGAGGAGAGCTTGGACACCGGGGAGCTGTTTTTT.

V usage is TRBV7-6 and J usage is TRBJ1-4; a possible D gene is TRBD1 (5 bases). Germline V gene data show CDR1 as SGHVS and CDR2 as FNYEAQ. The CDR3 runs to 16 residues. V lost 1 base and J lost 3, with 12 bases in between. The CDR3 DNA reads TGTGCCAGCAGCTTAGGGGCGGGGGGTTCTAATGAAAAACTGTTTTTT. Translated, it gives CASSLGAGGSNEKLFF.

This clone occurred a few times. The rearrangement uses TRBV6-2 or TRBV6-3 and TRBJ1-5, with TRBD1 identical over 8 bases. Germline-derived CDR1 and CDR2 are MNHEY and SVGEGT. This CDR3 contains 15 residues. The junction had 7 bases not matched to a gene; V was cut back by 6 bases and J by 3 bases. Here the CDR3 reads CASSQDRVINQPQHF. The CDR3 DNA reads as TGTGCCAGCAGCCAGGACAGGGTTATCAATCAGCCCCAGCATTTT.

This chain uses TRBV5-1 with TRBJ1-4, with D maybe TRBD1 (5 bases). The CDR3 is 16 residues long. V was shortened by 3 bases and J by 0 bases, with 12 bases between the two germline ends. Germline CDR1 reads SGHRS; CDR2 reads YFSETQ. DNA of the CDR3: TGCGCCAGCAGCTCGGGGGGATTCTCAACTAATGAAAAACTGTTTTTT. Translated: CASSSGGFSTNEKLFF.

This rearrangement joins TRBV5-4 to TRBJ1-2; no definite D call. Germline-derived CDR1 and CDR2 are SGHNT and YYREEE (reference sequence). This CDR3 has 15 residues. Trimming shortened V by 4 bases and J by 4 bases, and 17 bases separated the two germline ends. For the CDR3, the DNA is TGTGCCAGCAGCCCTGACTGGGAGAGTAGCTATGGCTACACCTTC. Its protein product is CASSPDWESSYGYTF.

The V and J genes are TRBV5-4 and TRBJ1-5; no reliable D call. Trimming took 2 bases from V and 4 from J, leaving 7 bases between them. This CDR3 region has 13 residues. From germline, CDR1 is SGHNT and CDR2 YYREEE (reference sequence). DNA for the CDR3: TGTGCCAGCAGCTTCGGGTCTAATCAGCCCCAGCATTTT. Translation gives CASSFGSNQPQHF.

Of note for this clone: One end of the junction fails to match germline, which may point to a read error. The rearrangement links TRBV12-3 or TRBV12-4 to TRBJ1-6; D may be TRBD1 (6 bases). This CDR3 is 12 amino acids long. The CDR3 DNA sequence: TGTGCCAGCAGTTCGGTGGGGGCAGCGACCGATTTT. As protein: CASSSVGAATDF.

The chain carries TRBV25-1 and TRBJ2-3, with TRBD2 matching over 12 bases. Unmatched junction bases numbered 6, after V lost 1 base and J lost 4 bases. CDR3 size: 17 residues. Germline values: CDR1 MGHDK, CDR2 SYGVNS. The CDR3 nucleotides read TGTGCCAGCAGTGAATGGACTAGCGGGGTGAATCCAGATACGCAGTATTTT. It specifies CASSEWTSGVNPDTQYF.

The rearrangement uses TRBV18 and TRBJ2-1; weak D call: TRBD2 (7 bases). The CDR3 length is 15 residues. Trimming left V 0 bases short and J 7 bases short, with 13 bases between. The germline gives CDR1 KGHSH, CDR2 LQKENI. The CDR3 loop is CASSPPLRGGNEQFF. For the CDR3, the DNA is TGTGCCAGCTCACCACCGTTGAGGGGGGGGAATGAGCAGTTCTTC.

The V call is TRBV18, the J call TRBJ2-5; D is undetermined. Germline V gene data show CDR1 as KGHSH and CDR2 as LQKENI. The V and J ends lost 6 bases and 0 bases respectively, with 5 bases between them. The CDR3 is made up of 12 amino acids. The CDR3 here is CASSQYQETQYF. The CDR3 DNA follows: TGTGCCAGCTCCCAGTACCAAGAGACCCAGTACTTC.

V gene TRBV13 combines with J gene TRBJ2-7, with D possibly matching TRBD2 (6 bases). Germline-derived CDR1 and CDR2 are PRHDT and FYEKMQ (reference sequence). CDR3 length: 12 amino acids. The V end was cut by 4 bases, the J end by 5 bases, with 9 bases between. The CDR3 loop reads CASSYGLNEQYF. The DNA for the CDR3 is TGTGCCAGCAGCTACGGACTAAACGAGCAGTACTTC.

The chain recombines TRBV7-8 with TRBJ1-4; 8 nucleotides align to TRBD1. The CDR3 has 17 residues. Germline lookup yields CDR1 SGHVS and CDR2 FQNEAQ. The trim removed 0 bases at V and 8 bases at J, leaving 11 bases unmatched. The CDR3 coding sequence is TGTGCCAGCAGCTTAGCGTCTTGGACAGGGTTTGGGGAAAAACTGTTTTTT. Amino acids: CASSLASWTGFGEKLFF.

In DNA form, the CDR3 reads TGTGCCAGCAGTGACAGGGTCCGGGATTCACCCCTCCACTTT. This gives the protein CASSDRVRDSPLHF. The V and J genes are TRBV6-1 and TRBJ1-6; possibly TRBD1 for D (5 bases). This CDR3 is 14 amino acids long. Trimming took 3 bases from V and 8 from J, leaving 11 bases between them. The germline V gene has CDR1 MNHNS and CDR2 SASEGT.

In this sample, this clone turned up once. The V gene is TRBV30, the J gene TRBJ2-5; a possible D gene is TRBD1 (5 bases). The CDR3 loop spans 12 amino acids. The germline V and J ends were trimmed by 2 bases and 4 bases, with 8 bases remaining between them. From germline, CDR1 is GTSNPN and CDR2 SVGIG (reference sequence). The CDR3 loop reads CAWSRGRETQYF. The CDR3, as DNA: TGTGCCTGGAGTAGGGGCAGAGAGACCCAGTACTTC.

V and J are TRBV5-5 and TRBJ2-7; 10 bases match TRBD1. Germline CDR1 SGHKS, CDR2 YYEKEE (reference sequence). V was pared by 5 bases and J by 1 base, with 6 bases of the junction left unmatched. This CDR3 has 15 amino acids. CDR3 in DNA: TGTGCCAGCAGAAGCCGGGACAGGGGATCCTACGAGCAGTACTTC. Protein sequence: CASRSRDRGSYEQYF.

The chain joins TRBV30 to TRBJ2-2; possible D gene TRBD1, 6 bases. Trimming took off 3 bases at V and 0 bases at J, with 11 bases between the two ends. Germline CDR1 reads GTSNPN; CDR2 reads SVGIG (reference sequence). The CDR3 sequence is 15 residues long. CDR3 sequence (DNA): TGTGCCTGGAGGCGGCAGGGGCCGAACACCGGGGAGCTGTTTTTT. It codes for CAWRRQGPNTGELFF. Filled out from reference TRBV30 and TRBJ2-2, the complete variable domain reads SQTIHQWPATLVQPVGSPLSLECTVEGTSNPNLYWYRQAAGRGLQLLFYSVGIGQISSEVPQNLSASRPQDRQFILSSKKLLLSDSGFYLCAWRRQGPNTGELFFGEGSRLTVL.

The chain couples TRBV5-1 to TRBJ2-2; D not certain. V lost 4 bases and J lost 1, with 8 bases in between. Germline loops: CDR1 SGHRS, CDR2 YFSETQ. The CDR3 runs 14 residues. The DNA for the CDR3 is TGCGCCAGCAGCCCGCGACAGAACACCGGGGAGCTGTTTTTT. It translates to CASSPRQNTGELFF.

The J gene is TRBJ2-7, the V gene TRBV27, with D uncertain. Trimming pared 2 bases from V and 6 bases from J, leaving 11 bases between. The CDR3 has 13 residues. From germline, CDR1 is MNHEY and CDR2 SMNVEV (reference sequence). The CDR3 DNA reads TGTGCCAGCAGTTTACGCAGGCCCTTCGAGCAGTACTTC. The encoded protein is CASSLRRPFEQYF.

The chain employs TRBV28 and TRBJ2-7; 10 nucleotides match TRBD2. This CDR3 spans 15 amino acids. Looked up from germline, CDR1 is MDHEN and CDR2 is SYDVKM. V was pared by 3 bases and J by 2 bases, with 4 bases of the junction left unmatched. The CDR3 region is CASSFASGGTYEQYF. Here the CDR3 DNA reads TGTGCCAGCAGTTTTGCTAGCGGGGGCACCTACGAGCAGTACTTC.

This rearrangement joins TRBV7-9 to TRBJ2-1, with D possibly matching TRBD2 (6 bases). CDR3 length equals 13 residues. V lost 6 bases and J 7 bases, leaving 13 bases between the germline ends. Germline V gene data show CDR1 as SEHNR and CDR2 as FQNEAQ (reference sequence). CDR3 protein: CASRENGGNEQFF. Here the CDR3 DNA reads TGTGCCAGCAGAGAGAACGGAGGGAATGAGCAGTTCTTC. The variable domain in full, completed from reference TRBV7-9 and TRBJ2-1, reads DTGVSQNPRHKITKRGQNVTFRCDPISEHNRLYWYRQTLGQGPEFLTYFQNEAQLEKSRLLSDRFSAERPKGSFSTLEIQRTEQGDSAMYLCASRENGGNEQFFGPGTRLTVL.

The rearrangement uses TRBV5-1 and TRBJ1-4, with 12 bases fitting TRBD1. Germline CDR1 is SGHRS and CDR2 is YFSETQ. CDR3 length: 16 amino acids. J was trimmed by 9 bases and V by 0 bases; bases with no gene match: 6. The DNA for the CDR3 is TGCGCCAGCAGCTTGGACGGGACAGGGGGCCGTCAAAAACTGTTTTTT. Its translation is CASSLDGTGGRQKLFF.

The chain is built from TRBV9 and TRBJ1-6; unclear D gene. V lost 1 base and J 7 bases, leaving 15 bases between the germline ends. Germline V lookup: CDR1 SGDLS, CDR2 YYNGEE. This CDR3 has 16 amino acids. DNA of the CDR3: TGTGCCAGCAGCGTAAGTCCAGCCCCAGCGAATTCACCCCTCCACTTT. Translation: CASSVSPAPANSPLHF. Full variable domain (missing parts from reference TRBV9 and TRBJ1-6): DSGVTQTPKHLITATGQRVTLRCSPRSGDLSVYWYQQSLDQGLQFLIQYYNGEERAKGNILERFSAQQFPDLHSELNLSSLELGDSALYFCASSVSPAPANSPLHFGNGTRLTVT.

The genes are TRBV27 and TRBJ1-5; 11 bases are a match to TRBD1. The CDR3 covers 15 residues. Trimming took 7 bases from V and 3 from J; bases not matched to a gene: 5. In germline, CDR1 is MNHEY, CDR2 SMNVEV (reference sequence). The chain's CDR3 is CASTRTGGLNQPQHF. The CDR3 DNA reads TGTGCCAGCACCCGGACAGGGGGCCTCAATCAGCCCCAGCATTTT.